The clone carrying this T cell receptor beta chain was counted at least ten times. CDR1 is ENHRY and CDR2 is SYGVKD in the germline V gene. V was clipped by 8 bases and J by 5 bases, with 14 bases between them. The CDR3 runs 13 residues. This sample was taken from a study of CD8 T cells in ankylosing spondylitis. Each CDR3 protein is one row after TCRdb ran MiXCR on the 5' RACE reads. This table holds about 250,000 distinct CDR3 sequences, over 9.5% found once. Input material: blood, either unsorted or a sorted T cell fraction (not recorded which). The V call is TRBV10-3, the J call TRBJ2-3; D is possibly TRBD1 (6 bases). The TCR comes from a male donor with ankylosing spondylitis or in good health (not recorded which). The CDR3: CAIGVLGGDTQYF. Written as DNA, the CDR3 is TGTGCCATCGGTGTCCTAGGGGGAGATACGCAGTATTTT.